The rows below give T cell receptor beta chains drawn from one sample of a study of blood T cells in healthy people across ages. TCRdb processed the 5' RACE reads anew with MiXCR; each CDR3 protein has one entry. The sample includes approximately 1.5 million distinct CDR3 sequences, 42% of them seen just once. The sample taken for sequencing was blood. The receptors were gathered from a woman between 18 and 30 years old in good health. CDR3s include the opening cysteine and the closing phenylalanine or tryptophan. Each record gives: CDR3 DNA, CDR3 protein, V gene, clone size, D gene, J gene. The D gene is left open where the match is weak. A row's size may be missing; if present it is once, few, many or a size class.

CDR3nt: TGTGCCAGCAGCACGTTAACAGGGGTCCTACTCTATGGCTACACCTTC
CDR3aa: CASSTLTGVLLYGYTF
v_gene: TRBV7-9
abundance: few
d_gene: TRBD1
j_gene: TRBJ1-2

CDR3nt: TGTGCCAGCAGCCCCCACTGGACTAGCGGCTACAATGAGCAGTTCTTC
CDR3aa: CASSPHWTSGYNEQFF
v_gene: TRBV7-6
abundance: -
d_gene: TRBD2
j_gene: TRBJ2-1

CDR3nt: TGTGCCAGCAGCTTAGGGTTAGTCAAAAACATTCAGTACTTC
CDR3aa: CASSLGLVKNIQYF
v_gene: TRBV13
abundance: -
d_gene: -
j_gene: TRBJ2-4

CDR3nt: TGTGCCAGCAGACAAGGGCCGGGGGGGTCCTACAATGAGCAGTTCTTC
CDR3aa: CASRQGPGGSYNEQFF
v_gene: TRBV14
abundance: -
d_gene: TRBD2
j_gene: TRBJ2-1

CDR3nt: TGTGCCAGCAGCCCCGACTCCCTATCCTACGAGCAGTACTTC
CDR3aa: CASSPDSLSYEQYF
v_gene: TRBV7-9
abundance: once
d_gene: -
j_gene: TRBJ2-7

CDR3nt: TGTGCCATCAGCCGTCGACGACAGGGGCAGACAACTAATGAAAAACTGTTTTTT
CDR3aa: CAISRRRQGQTTNEKLFF
v_gene: TRBV10-3
abundance: few
d_gene: TRBD1
j_gene: TRBJ1-4

CDR3nt: TGTGCCAGCAGTACCCCTTCCGGGACAGGGGGTTTTCGCAATCAGCCCCAGCATTTT
CDR3aa: CASSTPSGTGGFRNQPQHF
v_gene: TRBV6-2/TRBV6-3
abundance: few
d_gene: TRBD1
j_gene: TRBJ1-5

CDR3nt: TGTGCCAGTAGTATAGCTCGAGGCAATGAGCAGTTCTTC
CDR3aa: CASSIARGNEQFF
v_gene: TRBV19
abundance: once
d_gene: -
j_gene: TRBJ2-1

CDR3nt: TGTGCCAGCAGTTTACGGACTAGCCGGAGCTCCTACAATGAGCAGTTCTTC
CDR3aa: CASSLRTSRSSYNEQFF
v_gene: TRBV27
abundance: -
d_gene: TRBD2
j_gene: TRBJ2-1

CDR3nt: TGTGCCAGCAGTGAATCAACAGGCCAGAGGGAGACCCAGTACTTC
CDR3aa: CASSESTGQRETQYF
v_gene: TRBV25-1
abundance: few
d_gene: -
j_gene: TRBJ2-5

CDR3nt: TGTGCCATCAGCGGGGACGCCCTAGCCGAAAACATTCAGTACTTC
CDR3aa: CAISGDALAENIQYF
v_gene: TRBV10-3
abundance: -
d_gene: -
j_gene: TRBJ2-4

CDR3nt: TGCAGCGTTGGTTCCGGACAGGGACGAGTAGGGGAGACCCAGTACTTC
CDR3aa: CSVGSGQGRVGETQYF
v_gene: TRBV29-1
abundance: once
d_gene: TRBD1
j_gene: TRBJ2-5

CDR3nt: TGCGCCAGCAGCTTGACGGACAGTGGAGCAGATACGCAGTATTTT
CDR3aa: CASSLTDSGADTQYF
v_gene: TRBV5-1
abundance: -
d_gene: -
j_gene: TRBJ2-3

CDR3nt: TGTGCCAGCAGTCCCCACAGGGAGAGCTATGGCTACACCTTC
CDR3aa: CASSPHRESYGYTF
v_gene: TRBV6-2/TRBV6-3
abundance: few
d_gene: -
j_gene: TRBJ1-2